Listed here are 20 T cell receptor beta chains from one sample, sequenced in a study of blood T cell repertoires in COVID-19. The protocol was immunoSEQ multiplex PCR, while the TCRdb copy is restricted to in-frame clones and leaves out a portion. The profile covers around 140,000 clones, with around 87% appearing a single time and 2% to 3% taken by the ten largest. Source material: peripheral blood. These receptors all stem from a man over 45 with active COVID-19.

The chain uses TRBV7-7 and TRBJ2-1; D is possibly TRBD1 (5 bases). The CDR3 spans 13 residues. The V gene's germline CDR1 is SSHAT and CDR2 FNYEAQ (reference sequence). Deletions cut 3 bases from V and 10 bases from J, with 13 bases between. The chain's CDR3 is CASSFGPQGEQFF. In DNA, the CDR3 is TGTGCCAGCAGCTTCGGTCCGCAGGGAGAGCAGTTCTTC.

This clone turned up a few times. V gene TRBV6-2 or TRBV6-3 combines with J gene TRBJ2-7, with D tentatively TRBD1 (6 bases). Germline V CDR1 and CDR2: MNHEY, SVGEGT. Trimming removed 2 bases from V and 0 bases from J, with 11 bases in between. CDR3 length: 15 amino acids. CDR3 loop: CASSYPGQLSYEQYF. CDR3 coding DNA: TGTGCCAGCAGTTACCCCGGACAGCTCTCCTACGAGCAGTACTTC.

The V gene is TRBV12-3 or TRBV12-4, the J gene TRBJ1-4; 10 bases map to TRBD1. Losses at the gene ends were 10 bases for V and 11 bases for J; bases not matched to a gene: 7. CDR3 length: 12 residues. The DNA for the CDR3 is TGTGCCACCTTACGGGGACAGGGGAAACTGTTTTTT. Amino acids: CATLRGQGKLFF.

The DNA for the CDR3 is TGTGCCAGTAGGACAGGGAGCGAGCAGTACTTC. Its translation: CASRTGSEQYF. V usage is TRBV19 and J usage is TRBJ2-7, with TRBD1 matching 7 bases. The junction had 2 bases not matched to a gene; V was cut back by 6 bases and J by 6 bases. Germline V gives CDR1 LNHDA, CDR2 SQIVND (reference sequence). This CDR3 is built from 11 residues.

This chain connects TRBV4-3 to TRBJ1-6; perhaps TRBD1 as D (6 bases). Per germline, CDR1 LGHNA and CDR2 YSLEER. The CDR3 spans 17 residues. The V gene lost 1 base and the J gene lost 8 bases, with 18 bases spanning the gap. In nucleotides, the CDR3 is TGCGCCAGCAGCCAAGCGCCCCTGGACAGCCGATATTCACCCCTCCACTTT. Amino acid sequence: CASSQAPLDSRYSPLHF.

The chain is built from TRBV6-2 or TRBV6-3 and TRBJ2-7; TRBD2 matches at 8 bases. The V gene's germline CDR1 is MNHEY and CDR2 SVGEGT. The V segment lost 6 bases and the J segment 2 bases; nucleotides outside the gene matches: 9. The CDR3 is made up of 15 amino acids. CDR3 nucleotide sequence: TGTGCCAGCAGCACTGGCGGGGGGCTGACCTACGAGCAGTACTTC. It codes for CASSTGGGLTYEQYF.

V usage is TRBV3-1 (or the pseudogene TRBV3-2) and J usage is TRBJ1-1; D is possibly TRBD1 (6 bases). CDR1 and CDR2 (germline): LGHDT, YNNKEL (reference sequence). This CDR3 contains 14 residues. The V gene lost 7 bases and the J gene lost 5 bases, with 17 bases spanning the gap. CDR3 region: CASTTGGLGTEAFF. The DNA for the CDR3 is TGTGCCAGCACCACCGGGGGGCTCGGTACTGAAGCTTTCTTT.

The V gene is TRBV19, the J gene TRBJ2-2; a weak D match, TRBD1 (5 bases). Per the germline V gene, CDR1 is LNHDA and CDR2 is SQIVND (reference sequence). The CDR3 length is 15 residues. V was trimmed by 1 base and J by 5 bases, leaving 11 bases between them. The CDR3 nucleotides read TGTGCCAGTAGTATAGGGGCAGGGAAAACCGGGGAGCTGTTTTTT. Encoded protein: CASSIGAGKTGELFF.

V gene TRBV6-5 combines with J gene TRBJ1-5; 10 bases line up with TRBD1. Germline CDR1 is MNHEY and CDR2 is SVGAGI. V trimming: 5 bases; J trimming: 10 bases; junction bases outside the gene matches: 8. The CDR3 is 14 residues long. CDR3 nucleotide sequence: TGTGCCAGCAGTCCGACAGGGGGCCGGGGACCCCAGCATTTT. Its protein is CASSPTGGRGPQHF.

DNA for the CDR3: TGTGCCAGCAGCCCTTTCCGGACAGGAGGAAACGGGGAGCTGTTTTTT. Its protein is CASSPFRTGGNGELFF. This chain uses TRBV3-1 (or the pseudogene TRBV3-2) with TRBJ2-2, with TRBD1 identical over 7 bases. This CDR3 is 16 amino acids long. The germline V gene has CDR1 LGHDT and CDR2 YNNKEL (reference sequence). The V and J ends lost 4 bases and 7 bases, in that order; junction bases with no gene match: 12.

The rearrangement joins TRBV12-3 or TRBV12-4 to TRBJ2-5; 7 nucleotides align to TRBD1. The CDR3 has 12 residues. Losses at the gene ends were 7 bases for V and 2 bases for J; bases not matched to a gene: 1. This chain's CDR3 is CASTDRQETQYF. The CDR3 coding sequence is TGTGCCAGCACGGACAGGCAAGAGACCCAGTACTTC.

CDR3 loop: CASSPDRVGEQYF. CDR3 coding DNA: TGTGCCAGCAGCCCCGACAGGGTGGGCGAGCAGTACTTC. The chain is built from TRBV7-3 and TRBJ2-7, with 7 bases aligning to TRBD1. The CDR3 contains 13 residues. The V segment lost 5 bases and the J segment 6 bases; nucleotides outside the gene matches: 7. Looked up from germline, CDR1 is SGHTA and CDR2 is FQGTGA.

In nucleotides, the CDR3 is TGTGCCAGCAGCGTAGATGGACTCACAGCCACGCAGTATTTT. It is translated as CASSVDGLTATQYF. The rearrangement joins TRBV9 to TRBJ2-3; a weak D match, TRBD2 (5 bases). This CDR3 is built from 14 residues. Germline values: CDR1 SGDLS, CDR2 YYNGEE. The V end was cut by 0 bases, the J end by 9 bases, with 14 bases between.

This chain links TRBV5-6 with TRBJ1-5; no reliable D call. This CDR3 region has 13 residues. V was trimmed by 1 base and J by 7 bases, leaving 9 bases between them. Germline V gene sequence: CDR1 SGHDT, CDR2 YYEEEE. This CDR3 reads CASSLSPGQPQHF. DNA of the CDR3: TGTGCCAGCAGCTTGTCTCCGGGACAGCCCCAGCATTTT. Combining the CDR3 with reference TRBV5-6 and TRBJ1-5 gives the whole variable domain DAGVTQSPTHLIKTRGQQVTLRCSPKSGHDTVSWYQQALGQGPQFIFQYYEEEERQRGNFPDRFSGHQFPNYSSELNVNALLLGDSALYLCASSLSPGQPQHFGDGTRLSIL.

The J gene is TRBJ2-5, the V gene TRBV4-1, with TRBD2 matching 11 bases. CDR1 and CDR2 from the germline V gene are MGHRA and YSYEKL. This CDR3 spans 18 amino acids. Trimming at V came to 1 base and at J to 4 bases, leaving 11 bases not matched to a gene. The DNA of the CDR3 is TGCGCCAGCAGCCAAGGGTTGAATAGCGGGGGGGTTCGAGAGACCCAGTACTTC. This gives the protein CASSQGLNSGGVRETQYF.

By share, this clone counts as medium-sized. The chain uses TRBV27 and TRBJ2-7; 11 positions match TRBD2. V shed 6 bases, J shed 6 bases, and the junction held 10 bases outside the gene matches. CDR1 is MNHEY, CDR2 SMNVEV, per germline (reference sequence). CDR3 size: 15 residues. CDR3 residues: CASSLLAGGRTEQYF. The CDR3 bases are TGTGCCAGCAGCCTCCTAGCGGGGGGAAGAACCGAGCAGTACTTC.

This rearrangement joins TRBV3-1 (or the pseudogene TRBV3-2) to TRBJ1-5; a weak D match, TRBD1 (5 bases). Germline-derived CDR1 and CDR2 are LGHDT and YNNKEL (reference sequence). V dropped 2 bases and J dropped 0 bases, with 8 bases sitting between them. This CDR3 spans 15 amino acids. CDR3 loop: CASSQRGDSNQPQHF. CDR3 sequence (DNA): TGTGCCAGCAGCCAACGGGGGGATAGCAATCAGCCCCAGCATTTT.

The chain is built from TRBV9 and TRBJ1-4; no reliable D call. The CDR3 covers 15 residues. Germline values: CDR1 SGDLS, CDR2 YYNGEE. Trimming took off 2 bases at V and 6 bases at J, with 14 bases between the two ends. The CDR3 DNA reads TGTGCCAGCAGCGTTGACCTCGGGCGGGATGAAAAACTGTTTTTT. Residues: CASSVDLGRDEKLFF.

This chain links TRBV5-1 with TRBJ2-5; tentatively, D is TRBD2 (6 bases). The germline V and J ends were trimmed by 4 bases and 0 bases, with 22 bases remaining between them. The germline CDR1 and CDR2 sequences are SGHRS and YFSETQ. The CDR3 is 18 amino acids. For the CDR3, the DNA is TGCGCCAGCAGCGGGGGGAAGGGCTCGGCCCTGTACCAAGAGACCCAGTACTTC. Its protein is CASSGGKGSALYQETQYF.

V and J are TRBV7-6 and TRBJ2-3; D call uncertain. The germline V and J ends were trimmed by 4 bases and 0 bases, with 2 bases remaining between them. CDR3 size: 12 residues. Germline-derived CDR1 and CDR2 are SGHVS and FNYEAQ. CDR3 residues: CASSSSTDTQYF. The CDR3 bases are TGTGCCAGCAGCTCTAGCACAGATACGCAGTATTTT.